Below, 29 T cell receptor beta chains from the same sample are listed, as sequenced in a study of blood T cell repertoires in COVID-19. The data were produced by immunoSEQ multiplex PCR, yet TCRdb's version contains in-frame clones alone and is incomplete. In the table there are about 120,000 clones, about 74% of which are singletons. The sequenced sample was peripheral blood. The source of these receptors is a human donor in a cohort sampled during active COVID-19.

This chain joins TRBV9 and TRBJ2-7; 7 bases align to TRBD2. The CDR3 sequence is 15 residues long. The ends lost 3 bases at V and 4 bases at J; junction bases unmatched: 10. The germline CDR1 and CDR2 sequences are SGDLS and YYNGEE. CDR3 DNA: TGTGCCAGCAGCGCCACTGCTAATAGCGGGTACGAGCAGTACTTC. It is translated as CASSATANSGYEQYF.

The chain links TRBV6-5 to TRBJ1-1; TRBD1 agrees at 7 bases. With V trimmed by 6 bases and J by 1 base, 5 bases remained unmatched. This CDR3 spans 14 amino acids. CDR1 is MNHEY, CDR2 SVGAGI, per germline. CDR3 sequence: CASRRGQSNTEAFF. The CDR3 nucleotides are TGTGCCAGCAGGCGGGGACAGTCGAACACTGAAGCTTTCTTT.

Comment on this clone: This sample also contains other DNA sequences that code for the same CDR3. The rearrangement links TRBV28 to TRBJ2-7, with TRBD1 matching 8 bases. V lost 2 bases, J lost 3 bases, and 6 bases stayed unmatched. CDR1 and CDR2 (germline): MDHEN, SYDVKM. The CDR3 has 15 residues. This CDR3 is CASSLPGTGYYEQYF. The CDR3 coding sequence is TGTGCCAGCAGTTTACCCGGGACAGGTTACTACGAGCAGTACTTC. Looking up the rest from reference TRBV28 and TRBJ2-7 gives the full variable domain: DVKVTQSSRYLVKRTGEKVFLECVQDMDHENMFWYRQDPGLGLRLIYFSYDVKMKEKGDIPEGYSVSREKKERFSLILESASTNQTSMYLCASSLPGTGYYEQYFGPGTRLTVT.

The sample holds one count of this clone. The J gene is TRBJ2-7, the V gene TRBV21-1; TRBD2, as called in the table, went unchecked against the DNA. TRBV21-1 has pseudogene status. The CDR3 covers 15 residues. The CDR3 loop reads CASSKASGRLYEQYF. CDR3 sequence (DNA): TGTGCCAGCAGCAAGGCTAGCGGGAGATTATACGAGCAGTACTTC.

This chain joins TRBV28 and TRBJ2-7; 9 bases map to TRBD1. The germline V gene encodes CDR1 MDHEN and CDR2 SYDVKM. This CDR3 is 15 amino acids long. Germline trimming cut 4 bases from V and 4 bases from J; bases unmatched to any gene: 8. The CDR3 DNA reads TGTGCCAGCAGTTCTACCGGGACAGGGCCTTACGAGCAGTACTTC. Translated: CASSSTGTGPYEQYF.

This chain uses TRBV28 with TRBJ1-6, with 9 nucleotides matching TRBD1. Germline CDR1 reads MDHEN; CDR2 reads SYDVKM. V was pared by 6 bases and J by 4 bases, with 13 bases of the junction left unmatched. The length of the CDR3 is 18 residues. This CDR3 reads CASRPPAGTGFYNSPLHF. CDR3 in DNA: TGTGCCAGCAGACCCCCCGCCGGGACAGGGTTTTATAATTCACCCCTCCACTTT.

This chain connects TRBV27 to TRBJ2-2; 7 nucleotides align to TRBD1. The CDR3 contains 14 residues. V shed 4 bases and J 3 bases; nucleotides not matched to a gene: 2. Looked up from germline, CDR1 is MNHEY and CDR2 is SMNVEV (reference sequence). CDR3 sequence (DNA): TGTGCCAGCAGTTGGGACAGAGACACCGGGGAGCTGTTTTTT. Protein sequence: CASSWDRDTGELFF.

This chain uses TRBV12-3 or TRBV12-4 with TRBJ1-5; 7 bases are shared with TRBD1. J was trimmed by 5 bases and V by 8 bases; bases with no gene match: 6. This CDR3 is 13 amino acids long. This CDR3 reads CASGRDSYQPQHF. Written as DNA, the CDR3 is TGTGCCAGCGGCCGGGACAGCTATCAGCCCCAGCATTTT.

The genes are TRBV2 and TRBJ2-1; 15 nucleotides align to TRBD2. CDR1 is SNHLY, CDR2 FYNNEI, per germline. V lost 6 bases and J lost 0; bases outside the gene matches: 3. The CDR3 is 17 residues long. CDR3 sequence: CASRGLAGGRSYNEQFF. The CDR3 DNA is TGTGCCAGCAGGGGACTAGCGGGGGGCCGCTCCTACAATGAGCAGTTCTTC.

CDR3 nucleotide sequence: TGCGCCAGCAGCCGAACTATCGGGGAGCCCCAGCATTTT. Encoded protein: CASSRTIGEPQHF. V gene TRBV4-1 combines with J gene TRBJ1-5; D gene uncertain. Germline V CDR1 and CDR2: MGHRA, YSYEKL. V was clipped by 4 bases and J by 8 bases, with 12 bases between them. CDR3 length: 13 amino acids.

V usage is TRBV7-8 and J usage is TRBJ2-7, with 7 positions matching TRBD1. The CDR3 sequence is 14 residues long. Losses at the gene ends were 4 bases for V and 2 bases for J; bases not matched to a gene: 5. CDR1 SGHVS and CDR2 FQNEAQ come from the germline V gene. The CDR3 coding sequence is TGTGCCAGCAGCTCAAGACAGGGTACCTACGAGCAGTACTTC. This encodes CASSSRQGTYEQYF.

V usage is TRBV14 and J usage is TRBJ2-7; 8 bases fit TRBD1. After removal of 3 bases from V and 3 bases from J, the junction contained 7 bases not matched to a gene. Germline V gives CDR1 SGHDN, CDR2 FVKESK. This CDR3 has 15 residues. CDR3 in amino acids: CASSQGQGTGYEQYF. CDR3 nucleotide sequence: TGTGCCAGCAGCCAGGGGCAGGGGACAGGCTACGAGCAGTACTTC. The full variable domain, completed using reference TRBV14 and TRBJ2-7, is EAGVTQFPSHSVIEKGQTVTLRCDPISGHDNLYWYRRVMGKEIKFLLHFVKESKQDESGMPNNRFLAERTGGTYSTLKVQPAELEDSGVYFCASSQGQGTGYEQYFGPGTRLTVT.

V is TRBV7-8 and J is TRBJ1-2; TRBD1 matches 7 bases. The CDR3 consists of 14 residues. J was trimmed by 1 base and V by 5 bases; bases with no gene match: 4. CDR1 is SGHVS and CDR2 is FQNEAQ in the germline V gene. CDR3 region: CASSPWDSNYGYTF. CDR3 DNA sequence: TGTGCCAGCAGCCCCTGGGACAGTAACTATGGCTACACCTTC. Full variable domain (missing parts from reference TRBV7-8 and TRBJ1-2): GAGVSQSPRYKVAKRGQDVALRCDPISGHVSLFWYQQALGQGPEFLTYFQNEAQLDKSGLPSDRFFAERPEGSVSTLKIQRTQQEDSAVYLCASSPWDSNYGYTFGSGTRLTVV.

The sample holds a few counts of this clone. The chain is built from TRBV6-5 and TRBJ2-7; 11 bases match TRBD1. The CDR3 extends over 15 amino acids. The germline V gene encodes CDR1 MNHEY and CDR2 SVGAGI. Trimming at V came to 4 bases and at J to 6 bases, leaving 8 bases not matched to a gene. Here the CDR3 reads CASSSLQGQGVEQYF. The CDR3 DNA reads TGTGCCAGCAGTTCTCTTCAGGGACAGGGGGTCGAGCAGTACTTC.

The chain links TRBV5-4 to TRBJ2-7; possible D gene TRBD1, 6 bases. The CDR3 covers 15 residues. V lost 4 bases to trimming and J lost 2 bases, with 16 bases between them. The germline V gene encodes CDR1 SGHNT and CDR2 YYREEE (reference sequence). CDR3 residues: CASSAGTKFTYEQYF. The CDR3 bases are TGTGCCAGCAGCGCCGGGACAAAATTCACCTACGAGCAGTACTTC.

The V gene is TRBV28, the J gene TRBJ2-3; D is possibly TRBD1 (6 bases). The V end was cut by 6 bases, the J end by 1 base, with 14 bases between. This CDR3 has 15 residues. The germline gives CDR1 MDHEN, CDR2 SYDVKM. As DNA, the CDR3 is TGTGCCAGCAGATTACAGGGTCCGGGCACAGATACGCAGTATTTT. This encodes CASRLQGPGTDTQYF.

This rearrangement joins TRBV14 to TRBJ1-2, with D unclear. Germline CDR1 and CDR2: SGHDN and FVKESK. The length of the CDR3 is 14 residues. Deletions cut 4 bases from V and 4 bases from J, with 13 bases between. The CDR3 region is CASSPAGGSYGYTF. DNA for the CDR3: TGTGCCAGCAGCCCGGCTGGAGGGTCCTATGGCTACACCTTC.

This chain uses TRBV6-5 with TRBJ1-5; 7 bases are a match to TRBD1. Losses at the gene ends were 8 bases for V and 5 bases for J; bases not matched to a gene: 9. Germline V gene lookup returns CDR1 MNHEY and CDR2 SVGAGI. CDR3 length: 14 residues. CDR3 DNA sequence: TGTGCCAGCGGAGTCAGGGGGATCGATCAGCCCCAGCATTTT. Translated, it gives CASGVRGIDQPQHF.

The chain carries TRBV16 and TRBJ1-5, with 7 bases lining up with TRBD1. V gave up 5 bases and J gave up 5 bases; unmatched junction bases: 9. The germline V gene has CDR1 KGHSY and CDR2 FQNENV. The CDR3 contains 15 residues. CDR3 bases: TGTGCCAGCAGCTACGACAGGGTAGATGATCAGCCCCAGCATTTT. Amino acids: CASSYDRVDDQPQHF.

This sequence joins TRBV24-1 and TRBJ1-1; 8 bases fit TRBD1. This CDR3 region has 16 residues. The junction had 17 bases not matched to a gene; V was cut back by 4 bases and J by 11 bases. The germline V gene encodes CDR1 KGHDR and CDR2 SFDVKD. The CDR3 nucleotides are TGTGCCACCAGTGACCCTGGACAGGGAGGGCCTGAGAGGGCTTTCTTT. Its translation: CATSDPGQGGPERAFF.

The chain uses TRBV27 and TRBJ2-7, with 10 positions matching TRBD1. In germline, CDR1 is MNHEY, CDR2 SMNVEV (reference sequence). Germline trimming cut 4 bases from V and 4 bases from J; bases unmatched to any gene: 7. This CDR3 is built from 15 residues. The CDR3 sequence: CASSWVAGQGYEQYF. CDR3 coding DNA: TGTGCCAGCAGTTGGGTTGCGGGACAGGGGTACGAGCAGTACTTC.

The V and J genes are TRBV6-5 and TRBJ1-5; D ambiguous. The V end was cut by 6 bases, the J end by 4 bases, with 10 bases between. The CDR3 has 13 residues. Germline V lookup: CDR1 MNHEY, CDR2 SVGAGI. CDR3 sequence (DNA): TGTGCCAGCAGACCGGGCGGGAATCAGCCCCAGCATTTT. Protein: CASRPGGNQPQHF.

This clone appeared many times. This rearrangement joins TRBV5-1 to TRBJ1-2, with TRBD1 as a possible D gene (6 bases). The CDR3 extends over 15 amino acids. V shed 4 bases and J shed 5 bases, with 18 bases lying between them. Per the germline V gene, CDR1 is SGHRS and CDR2 is YFSETQ. CDR3: CASSPWGGGEYGYTF. The CDR3 DNA is TGCGCCAGCAGCCCGTGGGGAGGGGGAGAGTATGGCTACACCTTC.

The chain couples TRBV29-1 to TRBJ2-7; 7 nucleotides agree with TRBD1. The V and J ends lost 4 bases and 2 bases, in that order; junction bases with no gene match: 2. The CDR3 runs 12 residues. Germline CDR1 SQVTM, CDR2 ANQGSEA. The CDR3 is CSVGTGTYEQYF. In DNA, the CDR3 is TGCAGCGTTGGGACAGGAACCTACGAGCAGTACTTC.

The chain has TRBV18 and TRBJ2-7; 11 bases line up with TRBD2. The junction had 6 bases not matched to a gene; V was cut back by 5 bases and J by 3 bases. Germline assignment: CDR1 KGHSH and CDR2 LQKENI. The CDR3 extends over 15 amino acids. The CDR3 bases are TGTGCCAGCTCATCACAGGGACTAGCGGACTACGAGCAGTACTTC. Its protein product is CASSSQGLADYEQYF.

The chain uses TRBV5-4 and TRBJ1-2; D is ambiguous. With 4 bases removed from V and 2 bases from J, the gap between germline ends came to 3 bases. The germline gives CDR1 SGHNT, CDR2 YYREEE (reference sequence). This CDR3 comprises 11 residues. The CDR3 region is CASSLNYGYTF. The CDR3 nucleotides read TGTGCCAGCAGCCTAAACTATGGCTACACCTTC.

This clone was recorded once. The rearrangement links TRBV4-1 to TRBJ1-1, with unresolved D. The CDR3 contains 13 residues. Per the germline V gene, CDR1 is MGHRA and CDR2 is YSYEKL. Trimming left V 4 bases short and J 1 base short, with 7 bases between. The CDR3 loop is CASSPGQNTEAFF. DNA of the CDR3: TGCGCCAGCAGCCCAGGTCAGAACACTGAAGCTTTCTTT.

The chain uses TRBV6-6 and TRBJ1-3; maybe TRBD1 (5 bases). In germline, CDR1 is MNHNY, CDR2 SVGAGI (reference sequence). CDR3 length equals 14 residues. V was cut by 7 bases and J by 7 bases, with 17 bases left in between. CDR3 loop: CASIQDSPGNTIYF. CDR3 DNA sequence: TGTGCCAGCATCCAAGACAGTCCAGGGAACACCATATATTTT.

The table lists this clone with a few counts. V and J are TRBV2 and TRBJ2-7; D call uncertain. There are 11 residues in the CDR3. The V end was cut by 6 bases, the J end by 3 bases, with 6 bases between. The germline CDR1 and CDR2 sequences are SNHLY and FYNNEI. CDR3 DNA: TGTGCCAGCAGCCCGAGCTACGAGCAGTACTTC. It translates to CASSPSYEQYF.